Below are 24 T cell receptor beta chains sequenced from a single sample in a study of cytomegalovirus exposure and HLA in healthy donors. 60 Vbeta and 13 Jbeta primers were used in PCR. Libraries were prepared by immunoSEQ multiplex PCR; TCRdb keeps only in-frame clonotypes and omits some of them. The sample records some 140,000 clones, 70% to 80% being singletons. The source material was PBMCs. These receptors were obtained from a female donor in good health and CMV-seronegative.

The chain combines TRBV30 with TRBJ2-5, with a tentative D call TRBD2 (6 bases). The CDR3 is 12 residues long. Between the trimmed V and J ends, which lost 5 bases and 7 bases, there was a span of 14 bases. Germline loops: CDR1 GTSNPN, CDR2 SVGIG (reference sequence). The CDR3 is CAWWEDSGTQYF. The CDR3 DNA is TGTGCCTGGTGGGAGGACTCTGGGACCCAGTACTTC.

The chain joins TRBV9 to TRBJ1-2; D remains unclear. Germline assignment: CDR1 SGDLS and CDR2 YYNGEE. Trimming pared 0 bases from V and 7 bases from J, leaving 7 bases between. The CDR3 has 12 amino acids. The CDR3 DNA follows: TGTGCCAGCAGCGTAGGGAGGGCTGGCTACACCTTC. Translating it yields CASSVGRAGYTF.

CDR3 in amino acids: CASSLGVTSGRAIYNEQFF. The DNA for the CDR3 is TGCGCCAGCAGCTTGGGCGTGACTAGCGGGAGGGCCATCTACAATGAGCAGTTCTTC. The chain employs TRBV5-1 and TRBJ2-1; 14 bases are shared with TRBD2. CDR3 length equals 19 residues. Looked up from germline, CDR1 is SGHRS and CDR2 is YFSETQ. V shed 0 bases, J shed 3 bases, and the junction held 8 bases outside the gene matches. The full variable domain, completed using reference TRBV5-1 and TRBJ2-1, is KAGVTQTPRYLIKTRGQQVTLSCSPISGHRSVSWYQQTPGQGLQFLFEYFSETQRNKGNFPGRFSGRQFSNSRSEMNVSTLELGDSALYLCASSLGVTSGRAIYNEQFFGPGTRLTVL.

V is TRBV7-2 and J is TRBJ1-2, with D perhaps TRBD1 (6 bases). The V gene's germline CDR1 is SGHTA and CDR2 FQGNSA. The CDR3 runs 17 residues. V lost 0 bases, J lost 7 bases, and 21 bases lay in between. The CDR3 reads CASSLAVRGIQGGGYTF. For the CDR3, the DNA is TGTGCCAGCAGCTTAGCGGTCAGGGGCATTCAGGGTGGTGGCTACACCTTC.

The chain combines TRBV25-1 with TRBJ2-3; D unresolved. V lost 2 bases and J lost 1, with 4 bases in between. The CDR3 extends over 13 amino acids. CDR1 is MGHDK and CDR2 is SYGVNS in the germline V gene. CDR3: CASSESGTDTQYF. In nucleotides, the CDR3 is TGTGCCAGCAGTGAAAGCGGCACAGATACGCAGTATTTT.

In its sample, this clone was seen a few times. This sequence joins TRBV19 and TRBJ1-2; D is unclear. V dropped 6 bases and J dropped 3 bases, with 11 bases sitting between them. Germline values: CDR1 LNHDA, CDR2 SQIVND (reference sequence). This CDR3 region has 13 residues. The CDR3 DNA is TGTGCCAGTAGGAAACTGCGGGACTATGGCTACACCTTC. Translated, it gives CASRKLRDYGYTF.

The rearrangement joins TRBV30 to TRBJ1-6; no firm D call. Trimming pared 7 bases from V and 8 bases from J, leaving 3 bases between. Germline CDR1 GTSNPN, CDR2 SVGIG (reference sequence). This CDR3 comprises 9 residues. CDR3 sequence (DNA): TGTGCCTCCGATTCACCCCTCCACTTT. Amino acids: CASDSPLHF.

This clone was detected a few times. The chain recombines TRBV5-1 with TRBJ1-1, with D possibly matching TRBD1 (5 bases). The CDR3 is 14 amino acids. The germline V gene encodes CDR1 SGHRS and CDR2 YFSETQ. Trimming cost V 0 bases and J 1 base, with 7 bases left between them. The CDR3 region is CASSLVTGNTEAFF. CDR3 nucleotides: TGCGCCAGCAGCTTGGTTACAGGGAACACTGAAGCTTTCTTT.

The rearrangement uses TRBV28 and TRBJ2-3, with TRBD2 matching over 8 bases. The CDR3 has 15 amino acids. Germline V gene sequence: CDR1 MDHEN, CDR2 SYDVKM. V dropped 3 bases and J dropped 2; count of bases not matched to a gene: 4. The CDR3 sequence is CASSLGLGLTDTQYF. The CDR3 nucleotides are TGTGCCAGCAGTTTGGGACTAGGCCTCACAGATACGCAGTATTTT.

The chain is built from TRBV7-9 and TRBJ2-1, with D maybe TRBD2 (5 bases). Germline assignment: CDR1 SEHNR and CDR2 FQNEAQ (reference sequence). Trimming took off 6 bases at V and 8 bases at J, with 8 bases between the two ends. The CDR3 is made up of 11 amino acids. CDR3 nucleotides: TGTGCCAGCAGTCGGGGAGATGAGCAGTTCTTC. This codes for CASSRGDEQFF.

V gene TRBV29-1 combines with J gene TRBJ2-1, with 10 bases lining up with TRBD2. Germline CDR1 and CDR2: SQVTM and ANQGSEA. The length of the CDR3 is 12 residues. The V and J ends lost 5 bases and 6 bases, in that order; junction bases with no gene match: 1. The CDR3: CSVLAGVNEQFF. Here the CDR3 DNA reads TGCAGCGTTCTAGCGGGAGTCAATGAGCAGTTCTTC.

The rearrangement links TRBV29-1 to TRBJ2-7; D is perhaps TRBD1 (5 bases). Germline V gene data show CDR1 as SQVTM and CDR2 as ANQGSEA. This CDR3 contains 12 residues. V was pared by 3 bases and J by 3 bases, with 9 bases between. The CDR3 DNA is TGCAGCGTTGATTCCCAGGGCTACGAGCAGTACTTC. It codes for CSVDSQGYEQYF.

The chain carries TRBV29-1 and TRBJ2-1, with TRBD2 matching over 9 bases. Germline CDR1 SQVTM, CDR2 ANQGSEA. The V gene end was trimmed by 2 bases and the J gene end by 5 bases; junction bases not matched to a gene: 4. CDR3 size: 14 residues. CDR3 in DNA: TGCAGCGTTGAATCGCGGGGGGGCCACAATGAGCAGTTCTTC. It translates to CSVESRGGHNEQFF.

J is TRBJ2-7 and V is TRBV4-1; D gene ambiguous. With 4 bases removed from V and 0 bases from J, the gap between germline ends came to 7 bases. This CDR3 spans 13 amino acids. CDR1 is MGHRA and CDR2 is YSYEKL in the germline V gene. CDR3 DNA sequence: TGCGCCAGCAGCCTTACGGGCTCCTACGAGCAGTACTTC. This gives the protein CASSLTGSYEQYF.

This chain uses TRBV5-1 with TRBJ2-2; perhaps TRBD1 as D (7 bases). This CDR3 region has 13 residues. V lost 6 bases and J lost 5, with 11 bases in between. Germline-derived CDR1 and CDR2 are SGHRS and YFSETQ. CDR3 in DNA: TGCGCCAGCACCAGGGGGGAAACCGGGGAGCTGTTTTTT. The encoded protein is CASTRGETGELFF.

This rearrangement joins TRBV10-1 to TRBJ2-7; 14 nucleotides match TRBD2. Germline V gene data show CDR1 as WNHNN and CDR2 as SYGVQD (reference sequence). V shed 2 bases and J 3 bases; nucleotides not matched to a gene: 15. CDR3 length: 20 amino acids. As DNA, the CDR3 is TGCGCCAGCAGTGAGACCCCGGGACTAGCGGGAGAAGTAGGGGGCTACGAGCAGTACTTC. Protein sequence: CASSETPGLAGEVGGYEQYF.

This chain joins TRBV19 and TRBJ2-5; TRBD2 matches at 9 bases. From germline, CDR1 is LNHDA and CDR2 SQIVND (reference sequence). This CDR3 is built from 15 residues. V was clipped by 8 bases and J by 5 bases; unmatched bases: 12. The DNA for the CDR3 is TGTGCCAGTGCCCCTTTTAGCGGGGGCGGTGAGACCCAGTACTTC. This sequence encodes CASAPFSGGGETQYF.

The V and J genes are TRBV30 and TRBJ2-3; D gene uncertain. The V and J ends lost 0 bases and 3 bases respectively, with 7 bases between them. The CDR3 is made up of 13 amino acids. Germline CDR1 is GTSNPN and CDR2 is SVGIG (reference sequence). This chain's CDR3 is CAWSVAGTDTQYF. The CDR3, as DNA: TGTGCCTGGAGTGTGGCAGGTACAGATACGCAGTATTTT.

The J gene is TRBJ2-2, the V gene TRBV6-4; possibly TRBD1 for D (6 bases). CDR3 size: 15 residues. V shed 2 bases and J shed 4 bases, with 11 bases lying between them. Germline loops: CDR1 MRHNA, CDR2 SNTAGT. Here the CDR3 reads CASSDPDRSTGELFF. The CDR3 DNA follows: TGTGCCAGCAGTGACCCCGACAGGAGCACCGGGGAGCTGTTTTTT.

This clone was seen more than once but under ten times. The V gene is TRBV4-1, the J gene TRBJ1-5; TRBD1 matches 7 bases. The V gene end was trimmed by 0 bases and the J gene end by 6 bases; junction bases not matched to a gene: 2. The CDR3 length is 14 residues. Germline V CDR1 and CDR2: MGHRA, YSYEKL. The CDR3 nucleotides read TGCGCCAGCAGCCAAGACAGGGGGAGTCAGCCCCAGCATTTT. Translated, it gives CASSQDRGSQPQHF.

This chain's CDR3 is CASSSGQGSEAFF. Written as DNA, the CDR3 is TGTGCCAGCAGTTCGGGACAGGGTTCTGAAGCTTTCTTT. J is TRBJ1-1 and V is TRBV28, with 9 bases that match TRBD1. The J segment lost 6 bases and the V segment lost 4 bases, leaving 3 bases of the junction unmatched. Per germline, CDR1 MDHEN and CDR2 SYDVKM. This CDR3 is built from 13 residues.

V gene TRBV14 combines with J gene TRBJ2-5, with 9 bases aligning to TRBD2. V lost 4 bases to trimming and J lost 5 bases; unmatched junction nucleotides: 8. Germline assignment: CDR1 SGHDN and CDR2 FVKESK. The CDR3 extends over 15 amino acids. CDR3 residues: CASSPMRGGAETQYF. CDR3 sequence (DNA): TGTGCCAGCAGCCCGATGCGGGGGGGCGCGGAGACCCAGTACTTC. The full variable domain, completed using reference TRBV14 and TRBJ2-5, is EAGVTQFPSHSVIEKGQTVTLRCDPISGHDNLYWYRRVMGKEIKFLLHFVKESKQDESGMPNNRFLAERTGGTYSTLKVQPAELEDSGVYFCASSPMRGGAETQYFGPGTRLLVL.

This chain joins TRBV27 and TRBJ2-3; TRBD2 aligns across 9 bases. CDR1 MNHEY and CDR2 SMNVEV come from the germline V gene (reference sequence). The CDR3 spans 15 residues. The V gene end was trimmed by 5 bases and the J gene end by 4 bases; junction bases not matched to a gene: 7. This chain's CDR3 is CASSPLAGRADTQYF. CDR3 DNA sequence: TGTGCCAGCAGTCCCCTAGCGGGGAGGGCAGATACGCAGTATTTT.

The chain uses TRBV28 and TRBJ1-2; D not certain. Germline values: CDR1 MDHEN, CDR2 SYDVKM. The CDR3 has 14 amino acids. The V gene lost 2 bases and the J gene lost 8 bases, with 15 bases spanning the gap. The CDR3 coding sequence is TGTGCCAGCAGTTTAAGGCTAGATGTAAGGGGCTACACCTTC. The encoded protein is CASSLRLDVRGYTF.